This passage covers 16 T cell receptor beta chains from one sample sequenced in a study of blood T cell repertoires in COVID-19 (dated by TCRdb to the early 2020s). The library was prepared using the immunoSEQ multiplex PCR assay. TCRdb limited this immuneACCESS table to in-frame rearrangements with V and J called. A share of clones is missing; checked studies link under half to unresolved V genes, and the rest is unexplained. Recorded for this sample are tens of thousands of clones; approximately 80% of them occurred a single time. The top ten constitute over 2% of the sample. Sequenced material: peripheral blood. The receptors were sampled from a man older than 75 with active or convalescent COVID-19.

The chain carries TRBV9 and TRBJ2-2, with TRBD2 matching 15 bases. J was trimmed by 2 bases and V by 4 bases; bases with no gene match: 6. The CDR3 has 18 amino acids. Germline loops: CDR1 SGDLS, CDR2 YYNGEE. This CDR3 is CASSRTSGRGSNTGELFF. The CDR3 nucleotides are TGTGCCAGCAGCAGGACTAGCGGGAGGGGTAGTAACACCGGGGAGCTGTTTTTT.

The genes are TRBV11-3 and TRBJ2-1; D not resolved. CDR3 size: 11 residues. V shed 0 bases and J shed 13 bases, with 7 bases lying between them. Germline values: CDR1 SGHNT, CDR2 YENEEA. CDR3 in amino acids: CASSLEAEQFF. CDR3 DNA sequence: TGTGCCAGCAGCTTAGAGGCGGAACAGTTCTTC. The entire variable domain, with the rest obtained from reference TRBV11-3 and TRBJ2-1, is as follows: EAGVVQSPRYKIIEKKQPVAFWCNPISGHNTLYWYLQNLGQGPELLIRYENEEAVDDSQLPKDRFSAERLKGVDSTLKIQPAELGDSAVYLCASSLEAEQFFGPGTRLTVL.

This CDR3 reads CASTTGAGNEKLFF. The CDR3 bases are TGTGCCAGCACGACAGGGGCGGGTAATGAAAAACTGTTTTTT. The rearrangement uses TRBV28 and TRBJ1-4; TRBD1 aligns across 8 bases. The CDR3 extends over 14 amino acids. J lost 4 bases, V lost 7 bases, and 5 bases had no gene match. Germline V gene lookup returns CDR1 MDHEN and CDR2 SYDVKM.

The chain joins TRBV5-1 to TRBJ1-1, with a possible D match to TRBD1 (5 bases). There are 14 residues in the CDR3. The V end was cut by 4 bases, the J end by 0 bases, with 10 bases between. The V gene's germline CDR1 is SGHRS and CDR2 YFSETQ. CDR3 region: CASSVGDLNTEAFF. As DNA, the CDR3 is TGCGCCAGCAGCGTCGGGGACTTGAACACTGAAGCTTTCTTT.

The chain uses TRBV5-1 and TRBJ2-3; possible D gene TRBD1, 6 bases. The length of the CDR3 is 17 residues. Germline V gene data show CDR1 as SGHRS and CDR2 as YFSETQ. Trimming left V 4 bases short and J 4 bases short, with 22 bases between. CDR3 region: CASSRPKQGVGADTQYF. The CDR3 DNA follows: TGCGCCAGCAGCCGTCCTAAACAGGGAGTGGGTGCAGATACGCAGTATTTT.

This chain links TRBV9 with TRBJ2-1, with 10 nucleotides matching TRBD2. The CDR3 consists of 16 residues. V was pared by 0 bases and J by 5 bases, with 5 bases of the junction left unmatched. From germline, CDR1 is SGDLS and CDR2 YYNGEE. The CDR3 sequence is CASSVEMGLANNEQFF. The CDR3 DNA follows: TGTGCCAGCAGCGTAGAGATGGGACTAGCGAACAATGAGCAGTTCTTC.

This chain uses TRBV6-1 with TRBJ2-7, with 11 bases that match TRBD2. CDR3 length equals 16 residues. Germline CDR1 MNHNS, CDR2 SASEGT. V lost 3 bases, J lost 8 bases, and 12 bases stayed unmatched. CDR3 nucleotides: TGTGCCAGCAGTGATAGCGGGGGGGAGCGGGAGAAGAAGCAGTACTTC. Translated, it gives CASSDSGGEREKKQYF.

The count of this clone is one. The chain couples TRBV5-6 to TRBJ1-2; tentative D call: TRBD1 (5 bases). The CDR3 length is 14 residues. V gave up 1 base and J gave up 4 bases, with 11 bases separating them. Germline CDR1 is SGHDT and CDR2 is YYEEEE. CDR3 loop: CASSLQLGGYGYTF. The DNA for the CDR3 is TGTGCCAGCAGCTTGCAATTGGGGGGCTATGGCTACACCTTC.

V and J are TRBV5-1 and TRBJ2-1, with 7 bases aligning to TRBD2. The V gene's germline CDR1 is SGHRS and CDR2 YFSETQ. V shed 2 bases, J shed 6 bases, and the junction held 14 bases outside the gene matches. The CDR3 extends over 17 amino acids. The CDR3: CASSFSLPGGLSNEQFF. As DNA, the CDR3 is TGCGCCAGCAGCTTTTCTCTACCGGGAGGCCTATCCAATGAGCAGTTCTTC.

The chain uses TRBV5-5 and TRBJ2-7, with 10 nucleotides matching TRBD1. The trim removed 2 bases at V and 6 bases at J, leaving 11 bases unmatched. Germline V gene data show CDR1 as SGHKS and CDR2 as YYEKEE (reference sequence). This CDR3 is built from 16 residues. CDR3 bases: TGTGCCAGCAGCTTCGTTTCCGGGACAGGGGCCCCCGAGCAGTACTTC. Its protein is CASSFVSGTGAPEQYF.

This clone appeared a single time. CDR3 residues: CASSLGSGQETQYF. DNA of the CDR3: TGTGCCAGCAGCTTAGGTAGCGGCCAAGAGACCCAGTACTTC. V usage is TRBV11-2 and J usage is TRBJ2-5, with D possibly being TRBD2 (6 bases). CDR1 is SGHAT and CDR2 is FQNNGV in the germline V gene. The CDR3 spans 14 residues. The V gene lost 1 base and the J gene lost 1 base, with 7 bases spanning the gap.

Here the CDR3 reads CASSSPRQGRTEAFF. The CDR3 nucleotides are TGTGCCAGCAGTTCCCCCCGACAGGGGCGAACTGAAGCTTTCTTT. This chain links TRBV27 with TRBJ1-1; 8 nucleotides agree with TRBD1. Germline lookup yields CDR1 MNHEY and CDR2 SMNVEV (reference sequence). The J segment lost 5 bases and the V segment lost 4 bases, leaving 9 bases of the junction unmatched. The CDR3 runs to 15 residues.

The genes are TRBV5-1 and TRBJ1-2; D remains ambiguous. V was clipped by 2 bases and J by 2 bases, with 7 bases between them. Germline V CDR1 and CDR2: SGHRS, YFSETQ. CDR3 size: 13 residues. This chain's CDR3 is CASSFEGNYGYTF. The CDR3 nucleotides read TGCGCCAGCAGCTTCGAGGGAAACTATGGCTACACCTTC.

V usage is TRBV12-3 or TRBV12-4 and J usage is TRBJ2-7; D is unclear. This CDR3 has 11 residues. V shed 8 bases and J shed 8 bases, with 13 bases lying between them. The CDR3, as DNA: TGTGCCAGCGGTGACGGGTTTAAGCAGTACTTC. Encoded protein: CASGDGFKQYF.

The DNA for the CDR3 is TGCAGCGTCCGTAGCCGGGACAGGGGGTCCTACGAGCAGTACTTC. Amino acid sequence: CSVRSRDRGSYEQYF. J is TRBJ2-7 and V is TRBV29-1; TRBD1 aligns across 11 bases. The J segment lost 1 base and the V segment lost 6 bases, leaving 8 bases of the junction unmatched. The CDR3 is made up of 15 amino acids. Germline CDR1 reads SQVTM; CDR2 reads ANQGSEA.

J is TRBJ2-5 and V is TRBV6-5; TRBD2 agrees at 9 bases. The CDR3 runs to 14 residues. The V gene's germline CDR1 is MNHEY and CDR2 SVGAGI. The ends lost 6 bases at V and 3 bases at J; junction bases unmatched: 5. CDR3 bases: TGTGCCAGCAGCCGACTAGCGGTGAAAGAGACCCAGTACTTC. Translating it yields CASSRLAVKETQYF.